One and the same sample provided the 12 T cell receptor beta chains below, sequenced in a study of Ad26.COV2.S vaccination and SARS-CoV-2 variants. The table came from immunoSEQ multiplex PCR; TCRdb's copy has only in-frame clones and leaves some out. The sample carries over 400,000 clones, approximately 92% recorded once. Treatment described: 15 to 20 received Ad26.COV2.S at low or high dose, single or two shots; about 5 received placebo; per-sample allocation not given. Samples analyzed were those drawn on day 63 after the first vaccine or placebo injection. The sequencing used peripheral blood, collected in a trial of Ad26.COV2.S vaccine versus placebo. The receptor source for this set is a person aged 18-65 years who received the Ad26.COV2.S COVID-19 vaccine or a placebo.

This chain links TRBV12-3 or TRBV12-4 with TRBJ1-5; 8 bases are a match to TRBD1. The CDR3 is 12 residues long. Losses at the gene ends were 6 bases for V and 5 bases for J; bases not matched to a gene: 0. The CDR3 coding sequence is TGTGCCAGCAGGACAGGGGATCAGCCCCAGCATTTT. Its protein is CASRTGDQPQHF.

V is TRBV4-1 and J is TRBJ2-6; TRBD2 agrees at 7 bases. The germline V gene has CDR1 MGHRA and CDR2 YSYEKL. V trimming: 4 bases; J trimming: 0 bases; junction bases outside the gene matches: 6. This CDR3 has 17 residues. CDR3 nucleotide sequence: TGCGCCAGCAGCCTGGCGGGGGTCGTCTCTGGGGCCAACGTCCTGACTTTC. Translated: CASSLAGVVSGANVLTF.

The rearrangement uses TRBV7-8 and TRBJ2-5; D perhaps matches TRBD1 (5 bases). This CDR3 region has 15 residues. With 1 base removed from V and 3 bases from J, the gap between germline ends came to 12 bases. Germline loops: CDR1 SGHVS, CDR2 FQNEAQ. The CDR3 DNA reads TGTGCCAGCAGCTTAGTGGGGCAGGAAGAAGAGACCCAGTACTTC. It specifies CASSLVGQEEETQYF.

This chain uses TRBV27 with TRBJ1-1; the D is unclear. This CDR3 is 13 amino acids long. Germline CDR1 is MNHEY and CDR2 is SMNVEV (reference sequence). The V and J ends lost 3 bases and 7 bases respectively, with 12 bases between them. CDR3 in amino acids: CASSLGAGDEAFF. DNA for the CDR3: TGTGCCAGCAGTTTGGGTGCGGGAGATGAAGCTTTCTTT.

This clone showed up just once. V is TRBV19 and J is TRBJ2-3; the D gene is possibly TRBD2 (5 bases). Germline CDR1 reads LNHDA; CDR2 reads SQIVND (reference sequence). Trimming pared 1 base from V and 2 bases from J, leaving 16 bases between. The CDR3 runs 17 residues. The CDR3 region has the DNA TGTGCCAGTAGTATAGGCCGGGGTTCGCTCTACACAGATACGCAGTATTTT. Translated: CASSIGRGSLYTDTQYF.

V is TRBV5-5 and J is TRBJ2-3, with TRBD2 matching over 15 bases. CDR1 and CDR2 from the germline V gene are SGHKS and YYEKEE (reference sequence). Losses at the gene ends were 4 bases for V and 4 bases for J; bases not matched to a gene: 7. The CDR3 has 17 residues. The CDR3: CASSGTSGGWRSDTQYF. The CDR3 bases are TGTGCCAGCAGCGGGACTAGCGGGGGGTGGCGCTCAGATACGCAGTATTTT.

The gene calls are TRBV3-1 (or the pseudogene TRBV3-2) and TRBJ2-5, with 9 bases that match TRBD2. The CDR3 spans 16 residues. Unmatched junction bases numbered 8, after V lost 4 bases and J lost 2 bases. Germline CDR1 LGHDT, CDR2 YNNKEL (reference sequence). The DNA of the CDR3 is TGTGCCAGCAGCCGTCGGACTAGCGTACGACAAGAGACCCAGTACTTC. Amino acid sequence: CASSRRTSVRQETQYF.

A note on this clone: Other DNA sequences in the sample encode the same CDR3. The gene calls are TRBV7-2 and TRBJ1-3; D unresolved. The V gene lost 1 base and the J gene lost 0 bases, with 4 bases spanning the gap. CDR1 and CDR2 from the germline V gene are SGHTA and FQGNSA. The CDR3 totals 14 residues. The CDR3: CASSLGGSGNTIYF. The CDR3 DNA follows: TGTGCCAGCAGCTTAGGAGGCTCTGGAAACACCATATATTTT.

The gene calls are TRBV5-1 and TRBJ1-1, with 12 bases identical to TRBD1. This CDR3 has 14 residues. Looked up from germline, CDR1 is SGHRS and CDR2 is YFSETQ. V gave up 7 bases and J gave up 4 bases; unmatched junction bases: 5. DNA for the CDR3: TGCGCCAGCGGGACAGGGGGCGTTGGCACTGAAGCTTTCTTT. Protein product: CASGTGGVGTEAFF.

This chain links TRBV12-3 or TRBV12-4 with TRBJ1-2; no reliable D call. This CDR3 has 12 amino acids. With 0 bases removed from V and 8 bases from J, the gap between germline ends came to 7 bases. This CDR3 is CASSLALEGYTF. The DNA of the CDR3 is TGTGCCAGCAGTTTAGCCCTCGAAGGCTACACCTTC.

The rearrangement links TRBV4-3 to TRBJ1-5; D is possibly TRBD1 (6 bases). Germline loops: CDR1 LGHNA, CDR2 YSLEER. The CDR3 runs to 14 residues. Trimming shortened V by 3 bases and J by 4 bases, and 10 bases separated the two germline ends. CDR3 region: CASSHRTGNQPQHF. The CDR3, as DNA: TGCGCCAGCAGCCATCGAACAGGGAATCAGCCCCAGCATTTT.

This clone appeared once. The chain recombines TRBV4-1 with TRBJ1-6; D might be TRBD1 (5 bases). V lost 2 bases and J lost 9, with 11 bases in between. Germline loops: CDR1 MGHRA, CDR2 YSYEKL. The length of the CDR3 is 14 residues. Written as DNA, the CDR3 is TGCGCCAGCAGCCAACCCAGGGAACGTTCACCCCTCCACTTT. Amino acid sequence: CASSQPRERSPLHF.